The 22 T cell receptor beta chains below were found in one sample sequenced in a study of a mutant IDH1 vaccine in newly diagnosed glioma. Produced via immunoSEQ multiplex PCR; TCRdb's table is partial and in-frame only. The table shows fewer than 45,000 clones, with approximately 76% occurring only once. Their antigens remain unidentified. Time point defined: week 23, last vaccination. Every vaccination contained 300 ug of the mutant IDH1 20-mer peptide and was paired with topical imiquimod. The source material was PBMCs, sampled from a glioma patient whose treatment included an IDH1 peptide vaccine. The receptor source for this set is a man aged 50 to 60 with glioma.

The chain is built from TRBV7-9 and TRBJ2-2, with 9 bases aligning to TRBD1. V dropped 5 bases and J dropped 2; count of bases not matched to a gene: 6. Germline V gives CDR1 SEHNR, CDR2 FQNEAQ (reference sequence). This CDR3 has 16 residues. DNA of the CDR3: TGTGCCAGCAGCCGTAACAGGGGGCTTAACACCGGGGAGCTGTTTTTT. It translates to CASSRNRGLNTGELFF.

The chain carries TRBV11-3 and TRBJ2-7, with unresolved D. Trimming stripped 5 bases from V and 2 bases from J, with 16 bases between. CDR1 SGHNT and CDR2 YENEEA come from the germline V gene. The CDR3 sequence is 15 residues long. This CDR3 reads CASSPSHYTPYEQYF. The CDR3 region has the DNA TGTGCCAGCAGCCCCAGCCACTACACTCCCTACGAGCAGTACTTC.

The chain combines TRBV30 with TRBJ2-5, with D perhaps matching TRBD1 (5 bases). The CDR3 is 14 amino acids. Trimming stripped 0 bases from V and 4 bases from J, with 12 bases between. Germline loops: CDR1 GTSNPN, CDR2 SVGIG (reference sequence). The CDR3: CAWSVLRVGETQYF. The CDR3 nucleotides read TGTGCCTGGAGTGTACTCAGGGTAGGAGAGACCCAGTACTTC.

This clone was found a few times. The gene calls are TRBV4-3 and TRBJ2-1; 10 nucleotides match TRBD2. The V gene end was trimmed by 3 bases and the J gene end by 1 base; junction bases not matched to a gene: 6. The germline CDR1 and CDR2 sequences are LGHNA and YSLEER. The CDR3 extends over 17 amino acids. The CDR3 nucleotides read TGCGCCAGCAGCCAGTTACTAGCGGGGATATCCTACAATGAGCAGTTCTTC. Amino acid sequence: CASSQLLAGISYNEQFF.

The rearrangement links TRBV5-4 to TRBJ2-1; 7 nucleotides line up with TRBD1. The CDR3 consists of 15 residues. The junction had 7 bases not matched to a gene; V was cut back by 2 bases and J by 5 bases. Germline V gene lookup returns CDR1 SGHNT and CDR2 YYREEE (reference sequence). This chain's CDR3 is CASSLTGVNDNEQFF. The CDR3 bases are TGTGCCAGCAGCTTAACAGGGGTTAACGACAATGAGCAGTTCTTC.

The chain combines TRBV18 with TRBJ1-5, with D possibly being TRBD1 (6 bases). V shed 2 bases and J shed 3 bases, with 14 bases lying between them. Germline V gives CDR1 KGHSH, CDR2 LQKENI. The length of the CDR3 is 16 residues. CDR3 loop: CASSPFRTEYNQPQHF. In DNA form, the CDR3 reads TGTGCCAGCTCACCATTCAGGACAGAATACAATCAGCCCCAGCATTTT.

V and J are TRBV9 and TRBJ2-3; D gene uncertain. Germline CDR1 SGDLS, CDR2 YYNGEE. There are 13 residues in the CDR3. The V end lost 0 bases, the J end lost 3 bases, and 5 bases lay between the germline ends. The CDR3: CASSVAGTDTQYF. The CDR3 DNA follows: TGTGCCAGCAGCGTAGCTGGGACAGATACGCAGTATTTT.

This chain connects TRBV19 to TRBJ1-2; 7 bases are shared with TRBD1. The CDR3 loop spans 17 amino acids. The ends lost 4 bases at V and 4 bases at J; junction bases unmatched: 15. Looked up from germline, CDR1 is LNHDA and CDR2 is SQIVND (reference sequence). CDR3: CASSTPLGRGRGYGYTF. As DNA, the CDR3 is TGTGCCAGTAGTACCCCCCTCGGGAGGGGGCGAGGCTATGGCTACACCTTC.

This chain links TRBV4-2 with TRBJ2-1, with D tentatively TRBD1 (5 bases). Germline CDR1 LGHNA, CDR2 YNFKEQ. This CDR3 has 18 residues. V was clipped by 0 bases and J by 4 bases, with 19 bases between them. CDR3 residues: CASSQETSTLDRYNEQFF. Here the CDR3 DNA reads TGTGCCAGCAGCCAAGAAACGTCCACACTCGACAGATACAATGAGCAGTTCTTC.

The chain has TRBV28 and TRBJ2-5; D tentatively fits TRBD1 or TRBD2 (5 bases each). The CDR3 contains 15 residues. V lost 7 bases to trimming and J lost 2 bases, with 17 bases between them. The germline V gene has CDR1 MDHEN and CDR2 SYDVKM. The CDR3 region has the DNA TGTGCCAGCACCTCATGGGGGAGTGGGCAAGAGACCCAGTACTTC. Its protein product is CASTSWGSGQETQYF.

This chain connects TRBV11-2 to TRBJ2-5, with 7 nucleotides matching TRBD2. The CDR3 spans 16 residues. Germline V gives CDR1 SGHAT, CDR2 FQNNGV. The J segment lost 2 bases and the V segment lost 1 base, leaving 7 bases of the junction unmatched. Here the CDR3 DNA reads TGTGCCAGCAGCTTAGTGGGCGGGGGAACACAAGAGACCCAGTACTTC. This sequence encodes CASSLVGGGTQETQYF.

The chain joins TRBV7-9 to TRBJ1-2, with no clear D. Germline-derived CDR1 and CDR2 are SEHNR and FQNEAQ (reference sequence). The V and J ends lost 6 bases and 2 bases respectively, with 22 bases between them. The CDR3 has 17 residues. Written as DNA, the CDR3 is TGTGCCAGCAGTATTTTAGAAGGGCCAGTGAGGAACTATGGCTACACCTTC. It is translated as CASSILEGPVRNYGYTF. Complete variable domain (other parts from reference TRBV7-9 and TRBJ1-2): DTGVSQNPRHKITKRGQNVTFRCDPISEHNRLYWYRQTLGQGPEFLTYFQNEAQLEKSRLLSDRFSAERPKGSFSTLEIQRTEQGDSAMYLCASSILEGPVRNYGYTFGSGTRLTVV.

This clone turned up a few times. This CDR3 reads CASSLVSSLYEQYF. CDR3 nucleotide sequence: TGTGCCAGCAGCTTAGTTAGTTCACTCTACGAGCAGTACTTC. The J gene is TRBJ2-7, the V gene TRBV11-2; D call uncertain. The CDR3 has 14 amino acids. Germline values: CDR1 SGHAT, CDR2 FQNNGV. V was cut by 1 base and J by 3 bases, with 10 bases left in between.

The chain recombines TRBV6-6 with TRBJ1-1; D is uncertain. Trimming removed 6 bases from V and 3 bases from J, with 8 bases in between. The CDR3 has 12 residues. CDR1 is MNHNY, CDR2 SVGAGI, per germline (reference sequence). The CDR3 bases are TGTGCCAGCAGGGGAGGACACACTGAAGCTTTCTTT. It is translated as CASRGGHTEAFF.

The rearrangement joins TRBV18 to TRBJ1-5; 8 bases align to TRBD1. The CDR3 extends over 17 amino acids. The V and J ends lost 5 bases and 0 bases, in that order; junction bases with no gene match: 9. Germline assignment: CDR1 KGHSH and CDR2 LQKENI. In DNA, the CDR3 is TGTGCCAGCTCAGGACAGGGTCGAGGCCGTAGCAATCAGCCCCAGCATTTT. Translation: CASSGQGRGRSNQPQHF.

CDR3 loop: CASSIYSTGELFF. CDR3 DNA sequence: TGTGCCAGCAGCATATATTCCACCGGGGAGCTGTTTTTT. The chain has TRBV9 and TRBJ2-2; no firm D call. V gave up 4 bases and J gave up 4 bases, with 8 bases separating them. The CDR3 is 13 amino acids. Germline V lookup: CDR1 SGDLS, CDR2 YYNGEE.

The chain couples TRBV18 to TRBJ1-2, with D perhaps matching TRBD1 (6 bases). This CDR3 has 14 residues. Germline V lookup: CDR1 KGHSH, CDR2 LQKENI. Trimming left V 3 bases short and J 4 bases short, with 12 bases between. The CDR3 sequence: CASSPEGGLYGYTF. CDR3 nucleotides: TGTGCCAGCTCACCGGAGGGGGGTCTCTATGGCTACACCTTC.

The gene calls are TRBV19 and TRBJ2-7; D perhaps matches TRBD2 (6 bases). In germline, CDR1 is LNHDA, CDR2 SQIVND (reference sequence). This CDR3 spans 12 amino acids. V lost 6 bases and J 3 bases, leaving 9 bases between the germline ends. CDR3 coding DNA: TGTGCCAGTAGGGCCGGGAGCTACGAGCAGTACTTC. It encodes CASRAGSYEQYF.

The CDR3, as DNA: TGTGCCAGCAGCACCAGGGAGACCCAGTACTTC. The encoded protein is CASSTRETQYF. This chain uses TRBV7-9 with TRBJ2-5; D is unclear. Germline V lookup: CDR1 SEHNR, CDR2 FQNEAQ (reference sequence). This CDR3 is built from 11 residues. V lost 5 bases, J lost 5 bases, and 6 bases lay in between.

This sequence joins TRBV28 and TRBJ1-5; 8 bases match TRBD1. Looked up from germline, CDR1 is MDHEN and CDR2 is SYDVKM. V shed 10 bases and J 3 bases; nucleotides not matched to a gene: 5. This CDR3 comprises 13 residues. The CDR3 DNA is TGTGCCACCAGACAGGGGAACAATCAGCCCCAGCATTTT. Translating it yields CATRQGNNQPQHF.

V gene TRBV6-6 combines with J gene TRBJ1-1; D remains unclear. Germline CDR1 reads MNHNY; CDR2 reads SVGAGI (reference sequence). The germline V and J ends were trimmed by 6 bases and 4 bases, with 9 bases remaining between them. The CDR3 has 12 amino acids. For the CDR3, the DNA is TGTGCCAGCAGACCCGACCTCACTGAAGCTTTCTTT. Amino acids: CASRPDLTEAFF.

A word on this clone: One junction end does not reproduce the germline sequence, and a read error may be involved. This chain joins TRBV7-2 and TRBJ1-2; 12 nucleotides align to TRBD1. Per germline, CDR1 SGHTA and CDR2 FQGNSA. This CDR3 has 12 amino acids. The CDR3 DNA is TGTGCCAGCAGATGGGACAGGGGGCCGATGGGCTTC. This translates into CASRWDRGPMGF.